Following are 9 T cell receptor beta chains from one sample sequenced in a study of T cells in Graves' hyperthyroidism and ophthalmopathy. There were TCR beta CDR3 regions amplified from RNA transcripts. RT-PCR in the first round (using the HTBI primer set) targeted the TCR CDR3. Each CDR3 protein gets one entry after TCRdb re-called the multiplex PCR reads with MiXCR. The sample comprises about 480,000 distinct CDR3 sequences, 14% of which are singletons, and less than 20% rests with the top ten. The specimen was blood. All receptors come from a woman between 18 and 29 years old with Graves' hyperthyroidism.

For this clonotype: The germline gene is not matched at one end of the junction; a read error may be the cause. Here the CDR3 DNA reads TGTGCCAGCACCCAATGGGCCATCCCCAATTTT. Amino acid sequence: CASTQWAIPNF. This chain connects TRBV12-3 or TRBV12-4 to TRBJ1-3, with D unclear. This CDR3 has 11 residues.

This clonotype was observed at least ten times. J is TRBJ1-2 and V is TRBV30; no firm D call. In germline, CDR1 is GTSNPN, CDR2 SVGIG (reference sequence). This CDR3 has 13 amino acids. The V end was cut by 0 bases, the J end by 7 bases, with 12 bases between. CDR3 bases: TGTGCCTGGAGTGTAGGGTGGGATGGTGGCTACACCTTC. It translates to CAWSVGWDGGYTF.

This clonotype was detected ten times or more. This chain connects TRBV28 to TRBJ2-3; 10 bases align to TRBD1. The CDR3 totals 15 residues. Germline lookup yields CDR1 MDHEN and CDR2 SYDVKM. With 1 base clipped from V and 7 bases from J, the junction kept 5 bases outside the gene matches. The CDR3 sequence is CASSLFWDRGNTQYF. In nucleotides, the CDR3 is TGTGCCAGCAGTTTATTTTGGGACAGGGGTAATACGCAGTATTTT.

This clonotype was observed many times. The chain couples TRBV12-3 or TRBV12-4 to TRBJ2-5, with D unclear. The CDR3 runs to 12 residues. V lost 3 bases and J 3 bases, leaving 5 bases between the germline ends. This CDR3 reads CASSFPKETQYF. The CDR3 DNA reads TGTGCCAGCAGTTTCCCGAAAGAGACCCAGTACTTC.

This clonotype showed up many times. V gene TRBV7-3 combines with J gene TRBJ2-7; D unresolved. V was trimmed by 0 bases and J by 6 bases, leaving 3 bases between them. The germline gives CDR1 SGHTA, CDR2 FQGTGA. CDR3 size: 11 residues. CDR3 nucleotide sequence: TGTGCCAGCAGCTTAACGGGCGAGCAGTACTTC. This translates into CASSLTGEQYF.

The gene calls are TRBV5-5 and TRBJ1-4; tentatively, D is TRBD1 (5 bases). Germline V lookup: CDR1 SGHKS, CDR2 YYEKEE (reference sequence). This CDR3 has 16 amino acids. The V and J ends lost 0 bases and 7 bases respectively, with 16 bases between them. CDR3 nucleotides: TGTGCCAGCAGCTTGGCAGGGTCTACAGCCAGTGAAAAACTGTTTTTT. Encoded protein: CASSLAGSTASEKLFF.

The sample holds many counts of this clonotype. The chain joins TRBV2 to TRBJ2-1; no reliable D call. This CDR3 has 13 amino acids. Germline CDR1 is SNHLY and CDR2 is FYNNEI. The germline V and J ends were trimmed by 8 bases and 9 bases, with 17 bases remaining between them. CDR3 residues: CASARREEGEQFF. CDR3 sequence (DNA): TGTGCCAGCGCCCGCCGTGAAGAAGGTGAGCAGTTCTTC.

CDR3 nucleotide sequence: TGTGCCACCAGTGATCCGGACTATGCCCCGGGCAATGAGCAGTTCTTC. Protein product: CATSDPDYAPGNEQFF. The chain employs TRBV24-1 and TRBJ2-1; perhaps TRBD2 as D (6 bases). The germline V gene encodes CDR1 KGHDR and CDR2 SFDVKD. The V and J ends lost 3 bases and 6 bases respectively, with 17 bases between them. This CDR3 spans 16 amino acids.

This clonotype was seen many times. The chain links TRBV29-1 to TRBJ1-2; D gene ambiguous. The germline V gene has CDR1 SQVTM and CDR2 ANQGSEA. The length of the CDR3 is 12 residues. V lost 4 bases to trimming and J lost 2 bases, with 8 bases between them. DNA of the CDR3: TGCAGCGTTGTTAGGGCCAACTATGGCTACACCTTC. It translates to CSVVRANYGYTF. Full variable domain (remainder filled in from reference TRBV29-1 and TRBJ1-2): SAVISQKPSRDICQRGTSLTIQCQVDSQVTMMFWYRQQPGQSLTLIATANQGSEATYESGFVIDKFPISRPNLTFSTLTVSNMSPEDSSIYLCSVVRANYGYTFGSGTRLTVV.